This TCR beta chain was identified during a study of blood T cell repertoires in COVID-19. Data came from immunoSEQ multiplex PCR; TCRdb stores just in-frame clones and leaves some out. Found here are about 480,000 clones, approximately 87% of them singletons; the top ten hold over 1.5%. The study counted Cohort 3 donors as recovered given two negative PCRs, clearance, or symptom resolution. CDR3 length equals 16 residues. In germline, CDR1 is MNHEY, CDR2 SVGAGI. V was clipped by 0 bases and J by 5 bases, with 16 bases between them. Sequenced sample: PBMCs or T cells enriched from blood (not recorded which). This chain uses TRBV6-5 with TRBJ1-1; D might be TRBD1 (6 bases). The sequence was collected from a woman aged 40 to 50 who had recovered from COVID-19. CDR3 DNA sequence: TGTGCCAGCAGTTACTCGAAGGGCAGGGGTTATACTGAAGCTTTCTTT. This gives the protein CASSYSKGRGYTEAFF.